A selection of T cell receptor beta chains follows, all from one sample in a study of blood T cell repertoires in COVID-19. Some clones are missing from TCRdb's copy, which holds only in-frame ones; the method was immunoSEQ multiplex PCR. This table holds 95,000 to 100,000 clones, around nine tenths found once. Sequencing input: peripheral blood. These receptors were taken from a human donor with COVID-19, enrolled during active disease. The donor label of this sample is uncertain. Both conserved end residues are trimmed from each CDR3.

v_gene: TRBV5-1; j_gene: TRBJ2-3; CDR3aa: ASTPPGGHRDTQY
v_gene: TRBV12-3/TRBV12-4; j_gene: TRBJ2-2; CDR3aa: ASSLGLPGELF
v_gene: TRBV30; j_gene: TRBJ1-3; CDR3aa: AWTGVSGNTIY
v_gene: TRBV11-2; j_gene: TRBJ2-7; CDR3aa: ATAASTGLTYEQY
v_gene: TRBV5-1; j_gene: TRBJ2-5; CDR3aa: ASSLVAGTSGGAQETQY
v_gene: TRBV29-1; j_gene: TRBJ1-1; CDR3aa: SVVVTGLMNTEAF
v_gene: TRBV6-1; j_gene: TRBJ1-6; CDR3aa: ASSDSGPLH
v_gene: TRBV18; j_gene: TRBJ1-2; CDR3aa: ASSPDRAYGYT
v_gene: TRBV18; j_gene: TRBJ2-7; CDR3aa: ASSPRGLASEQY
v_gene: TRBV5-1; j_gene: TRBJ2-5; CDR3aa: ASSLDSGGEETQY
v_gene: TRBV2; j_gene: TRBJ1-2; CDR3aa: ASRPQGFYRDSNYGYT
v_gene: TRBV18; j_gene: TRBJ1-3; CDR3aa: ASSPFRADSFSGNTIY
v_gene: TRBV6-1; j_gene: TRBJ2-1; CDR3aa: ASSEPGDPYNEQF
v_gene: TRBV29-1; j_gene: TRBJ2-1; CDR3aa: SSQRGSYNEQF
v_gene: TRBV18; j_gene: TRBJ1-1; CDR3aa: ASSPPTGVTEAF
v_gene: TRBV3-1/TRBV3-2; j_gene: TRBJ1-2; CDR3aa: ASSQGPPGYGYT
v_gene: TRBV9; j_gene: TRBJ1-2; CDR3aa: ASSPKGTGTNYGYT
v_gene: TRBV11-1; j_gene: TRBJ1-6; CDR3aa: ASSSDRTLNSPLH
v_gene: TRBV2; j_gene: TRBJ2-7; CDR3aa: ASNRLAGDYEQY
v_gene: TRBV9; j_gene: TRBJ1-5; CDR3aa: ASSAGSENQPQH
v_gene: TRBV10-1; j_gene: TRBJ2-1; CDR3aa: ASSESGLWSPQF
v_gene: TRBV6-5; j_gene: TRBJ2-7; CDR3aa: ASSYSRTGYEQY
v_gene: TRBV28; j_gene: TRBJ1-5; CDR3aa: ASTQLGQGNQPQH
v_gene: TRBV11-3; j_gene: TRBJ2-3; CDR3aa: ASSLAGDGDTQY
v_gene: TRBV2; j_gene: TRBJ1-1; CDR3aa: ASSPHPGFRFTEAF
v_gene: TRBV7-9; j_gene: TRBJ2-2; CDR3aa: ASSLDRTGELF
v_gene: TRBV28; j_gene: TRBJ1-2; CDR3aa: AIWDRVKGGYT
v_gene: TRBV7-3; j_gene: TRBJ2-7; CDR3aa: ASSPQEDSYEQY
v_gene: TRBV18; j_gene: TRBJ2-7; CDR3aa: ASSRPTGRYEQY
v_gene: TRBV11-2; j_gene: TRBJ2-7; CDR3aa: ASSLRLGHSYEQY
v_gene: TRBV28; j_gene: TRBJ1-6; CDR3aa: ASRFRGQSSYNSPLH
v_gene: TRBV28; j_gene: TRBJ2-3; CDR3aa: ASTPGQGFGDTQY
v_gene: TRBV6-6; j_gene: TRBJ1-3; CDR3aa: ASSYSTGDAGNTIY
v_gene: TRBV20-1; j_gene: TRBJ2-7; CDR3aa: SASIAGITYEQY
v_gene: TRBV2; j_gene: TRBJ1-5; CDR3aa: ASTRYSNQPQH
v_gene: TRBV6-5; j_gene: TRBJ1-5; CDR3aa: ASSRQYSNQPQH
v_gene: TRBV5-1; j_gene: TRBJ2-2; CDR3aa: ASSLWGGDTGELF
v_gene: TRBV10-2; j_gene: TRBJ2-1; CDR3aa: ASSPGTGGNNEQF